These 17 T cell receptor beta chains came from one sample sequenced in a study of vaccination effects on CD4 cells after COVID-19. The table came from immunoSEQ multiplex PCR; TCRdb's copy has only in-frame clones and leaves some out. The repertoire holds 21,000 or so clones, approximately 76% seen once, with around 8.4% in the top ten. These receptors lack a known antigen. Antigen-specific CD4+ T cells were expanded with viral peptide pools in the ViraFEST assay before sequencing. Researchers isolated CD4+ T cells once around 11 days of culture had elapsed. Two-dose vaccination with either BNT162b2 or mRNA-1273 was given to the participants. Here the sequenced sample was CD4+ T cells from PBMCs cultured with HCoV-229E spike peptides, taken after COVID-19 vaccination. Receptors were obtained from a human donor who received a COVID-19 vaccine.

This clone was seen only a few times. This sequence joins TRBV6-6 and TRBJ2-7, with 9 bases identical to TRBD1. With V trimmed by 0 bases and J by 5 bases, 5 bases remained unmatched. The CDR3 has 15 residues. The germline gives CDR1 MNHNY, CDR2 SVGAGI (reference sequence). CDR3 region: CASSYSGTGPHEQYF. The CDR3, as DNA: TGTGCCAGCAGTTACTCGGGGACAGGGCCCCACGAGCAGTACTTC.

This rearrangement joins TRBV7-9 to TRBJ2-7, with D possibly being TRBD2 (6 bases). In germline, CDR1 is SEHNR, CDR2 FQNEAQ (reference sequence). V dropped 5 bases and J dropped 0 bases, with 14 bases sitting between them. The CDR3 contains 15 residues. The DNA of the CDR3 is TGTGCCAGCAGCGGTGATAGCGGAAACTCCTACGAGCAGTACTTC. It is translated as CASSGDSGNSYEQYF.

This clone was seen a handful of times. The rearrangement uses TRBV20-1 and TRBJ1-2; D gene ambiguous. CDR1 and CDR2 (germline): DFQATT, SNEGSKA (reference sequence). The V and J ends lost 3 bases and 3 bases respectively, with 8 bases between them. The CDR3 is made up of 12 amino acids. This CDR3 reads CSASLSDYGYTF. In nucleotides, the CDR3 is TGCAGTGCTAGTTTGTCAGACTATGGCTACACCTTC.

The chain carries TRBV5-4 and TRBJ2-1; 9 bases are a match to TRBD1. The V gene end was trimmed by 5 bases and the J gene end by 9 bases; junction bases not matched to a gene: 15. CDR3 length: 16 residues. Germline values: CDR1 SGHNT, CDR2 YYREEE (reference sequence). The CDR3 DNA sequence: TGTGCCAGCAGAAAGGATCTGCGGACAGGGGTTAGTGAGCAGTTCTTC. This gives the protein CASRKDLRTGVSEQFF.

This chain uses TRBV12-3 or TRBV12-4 with TRBJ1-2, with 7 bases lining up with TRBD1. With V trimmed by 5 bases and J by 4 bases, 1 base remained unmatched. The CDR3 length is 12 residues. The CDR3 is CASSGTAYGYTF. The CDR3 nucleotides read TGTGCCAGCAGTGGGACAGCCTATGGCTACACCTTC.

This clone was seen a handful of times. The chain is built from TRBV4-2 and TRBJ2-2; a possible D gene is TRBD1 (6 bases). CDR3 length: 15 residues. In germline, CDR1 is LGHNA, CDR2 YNFKEQ. Trimming cost V 0 bases and J 5 bases, with 10 bases left between them. CDR3 region: CASSQEGGRTGELFF. As DNA, the CDR3 is TGTGCCAGCAGCCAAGAAGGGGGACGGACCGGGGAGCTGTTTTTT.

The V and J genes are TRBV2 and TRBJ1-2; D call uncertain. There are 15 residues in the CDR3. Germline V gene lookup returns CDR1 SNHLY and CDR2 FYNNEI. Trimming cost V 8 bases and J 2 bases, with 18 bases left between them. The DNA of the CDR3 is TGTGCCAGCCAAAGGGAACCTGCTCAAAACTATGGCTACACCTTC. Amino acids: CASQREPAQNYGYTF.

V usage is TRBV6-6 and J usage is TRBJ1-4; TRBD1 agrees at 8 bases. CDR3 length: 13 amino acids. V dropped 7 bases and J dropped 4; count of bases not matched to a gene: 2. CDR1 and CDR2 from the germline V gene are MNHNY and SVGAGI (reference sequence). The CDR3 reads CASKDRGNEKLFF. The CDR3 DNA sequence: TGTGCCAGCAAAGACAGGGGTAATGAAAAACTGTTTTTT.

The chain carries TRBV19 and TRBJ1-4; D not certain. Germline values: CDR1 LNHDA, CDR2 SQIVND (reference sequence). V shed 5 bases and J shed 2 bases, with 15 bases lying between them. The CDR3 consists of 16 residues. Written as DNA, the CDR3 is TGTGCCAGTAGTTGGGTGGCGGGAAAGACTAATGAAAAACTGTTTTTT. Protein sequence: CASSWVAGKTNEKLFF.

J is TRBJ2-3 and V is TRBV3-1 (or the pseudogene TRBV3-2); TRBD2 is a possible D gene (5 bases). Germline V gene lookup returns CDR1 LGHDT and CDR2 YNNKEL (reference sequence). V lost 5 bases and J 4 bases, leaving 19 bases between the germline ends. CDR3 length: 16 amino acids. In DNA, the CDR3 is TGTGCCAGCAGCAGCGATCGGGTAATGAGGGCAGATACGCAGTATTTT. It yields the protein CASSSDRVMRADTQYF.

This clone was detected a few times. V gene TRBV3-1 (or the pseudogene TRBV3-2) combines with J gene TRBJ2-1; the match to TRBD2 covers 9 bases. The CDR3 length is 17 residues. The germline gives CDR1 LGHDT, CDR2 YNNKEL (reference sequence). After removal of 3 bases from V and 2 bases from J, the junction contained 8 bases not matched to a gene. In DNA form, the CDR3 reads TGTGCCAGCAGCCAGGAGATAGCGGGGGCAGCCTACAATGAGCAGTTCTTC. Its translation is CASSQEIAGAAYNEQFF.

The genes are TRBV6-5 and TRBJ1-2, with 8 bases fitting TRBD1. V was pared by 6 bases and J by 3 bases, with 9 bases of the junction left unmatched. The V gene's germline CDR1 is MNHEY and CDR2 SVGAGI. This CDR3 has 15 amino acids. The CDR3 reads CASRRPGTGDYGYTF. CDR3 in DNA: TGTGCCAGCAGAAGACCCGGGACAGGAGACTATGGCTACACCTTC.

This clone showed up just a few times. The chain is built from TRBV19 and TRBJ2-7, with a tentative D call TRBD2 (6 bases). The CDR3 sequence is 13 residues long. Germline assignment: CDR1 LNHDA and CDR2 SQIVND (reference sequence). V lost 5 bases, J lost 0 bases, and 8 bases lay in between. In DNA, the CDR3 is TGTGCCAGTAGTGCGGGGAACTCCTACGAGCAGTACTTC. This sequence encodes CASSAGNSYEQYF.

The chain uses TRBV27 and TRBJ2-3; D perhaps matches TRBD1 (5 bases). Germline V CDR1 and CDR2: MNHEY, SMNVEV (reference sequence). V dropped 4 bases and J dropped 2 bases, with 10 bases sitting between them. CDR3 length: 14 residues. Written as DNA, the CDR3 is TGTGCCAGCAGTTGGGGCCCCCACACAGATACGCAGTATTTT. Protein sequence: CASSWGPHTDTQYF.

The V call is TRBV15, the J call TRBJ2-2; D unclear. With 4 bases removed from V and 1 base from J, the gap between germline ends came to 7 bases. This CDR3 region has 14 residues. CDR1 and CDR2 from the germline V gene are LNHNV and YYDKDF (reference sequence). CDR3 in DNA: TGTGCCACCAGCATTTTAGGGAACACCGGGGAGCTGTTTTTT. Translation gives CATSILGNTGELFF.

The CDR3 DNA follows: TGCGCCAGCAGGAAAGGACTAGCGGGGGAGGAGACCCAGTACTTC. This codes for CASRKGLAGEETQYF. The chain carries TRBV4-1 and TRBJ2-5; 13 nucleotides align to TRBD2. This CDR3 is built from 15 residues. V trimming: 6 bases; J trimming: 5 bases; junction bases outside the gene matches: 6. The germline V gene encodes CDR1 MGHRA and CDR2 YSYEKL.

The chain is built from TRBV11-3 and TRBJ1-1; no clear D. V was pared by 3 bases and J by 1 base, with 6 bases between. From germline, CDR1 is SGHNT and CDR2 YENEEA. The CDR3 consists of 13 residues. CDR3 in amino acids: CASSFSGNTEAFF. CDR3 nucleotides: TGTGCCAGCAGCTTTTCAGGGAACACTGAAGCTTTCTTT.